The 18 T cell receptor beta chains below all came from one sample that was sequenced in a study. In TCRdb, the 5' RACE reads were re-called with MiXCR into one record per CDR3 protein. This table has about 57,000 distinct CDR3 sequences, about 28% appearing once. The sample was tumor-infiltrating memory CD4+ T cells sorted from the breast tumor. Subset specified: memory CD4+ T cells, CD4+CD45RO+CD25-. These receptor sequences come from a female donor with breast cancer.

The chain links TRBV7-2 to TRBJ2-3; the D is unclear. V lost 3 bases to trimming and J lost 2 bases, with 12 bases between them. The CDR3 totals 15 residues. The germline V gene has CDR1 SGHTA and CDR2 FQGNSA. The CDR3 DNA is TGTGCCAGCAGCTTTACTCCCGGCCCCACAGATACGCAGTATTTT. The encoded protein is CASSFTPGPTDTQYF.

This clonotype was detected a few times. The chain couples TRBV10-3 to TRBJ2-1; D could derive from TRBD1 or TRBD2 (5 bases each). The germline V gene has CDR1 ENHRY and CDR2 SYGVKD. This CDR3 has 12 amino acids. The germline V and J ends were trimmed by 8 bases and 6 bases, with 11 bases remaining between them. CDR3 nucleotides: TGTGCCATCGAGGGGTCAGGCAATGAGCAGTTCTTC. This sequence encodes CAIEGSGNEQFF.

The chain employs TRBV20-1 and TRBJ2-5, with unresolved D. V was clipped by 1 base and J by 4 bases, with 7 bases between them. Germline CDR1 DFQATT, CDR2 SNEGSKA (reference sequence). This CDR3 is built from 12 residues. DNA of the CDR3: TGCAGTGCTAGAGGGGGTCGAGAGACCCAGTACTTC. It is translated as CSARGGRETQYF.

The rearrangement uses TRBV11-2 and TRBJ1-1; TRBD1 aligns across 8 bases. CDR1 and CDR2 (germline): SGHAT, FQNNGV. V lost 1 base, J lost 5 bases, and 3 bases stayed unmatched. The CDR3 runs to 14 residues. CDR3 coding DNA: TGTGCCAGCAGCTTAGGGGACAGGAGAACTGAAGCTTTCTTT. Amino acids: CASSLGDRRTEAFF. Full variable domain (outside the CDR3, taken from reference TRBV11-2 and TRBJ1-1): EAGVAQSPRYKIIEKRQSVAFWCNPISGHATLYWYQQILGQGPKLLIQFQNNGVVDDSQLPKDRFSAERLKGVDSTLKIQPAKLEDSAVYLCASSLGDRRTEAFFGQGTRLTVV.

This clonotype has a count of ten or more. The chain is built from TRBV6-5 and TRBJ1-2; the D is unclear. V was shortened by 0 bases and J by 4 bases, with 6 bases between the two germline ends. The CDR3 covers 13 residues. The germline CDR1 and CDR2 sequences are MNHEY and SVGAGI. For the CDR3, the DNA is TGTGCCAGCAGTTACTCGACTGCCTATGGCTACACCTTC. It specifies CASSYSTAYGYTF.

The sample holds a few counts of this clonotype. V is TRBV20-1 and J is TRBJ1-1; D gene uncertain. V was cut by 2 bases and J by 1 base, with 8 bases left in between. The germline gives CDR1 DFQATT, CDR2 SNEGSKA (reference sequence). The CDR3 is 13 amino acids. The CDR3: CSARKDGNTEAFF. CDR3 bases: TGCAGTGCTAGAAAAGACGGGAACACTGAAGCTTTCTTT.

The V call is TRBV6-1, the J call TRBJ2-1, with 7 nucleotides matching TRBD2. J was trimmed by 3 bases and V by 6 bases; bases with no gene match: 5. Germline CDR1 reads MNHNS; CDR2 reads SASEGT. This CDR3 is built from 14 residues. DNA of the CDR3: TGTGCCAGCAGACCGGGACTAAACTACAATGAGCAGTTCTTC. It translates to CASRPGLNYNEQFF.

This chain's CDR3 is CASSELGHTQYF. The CDR3 bases are TGTGCCAGCAGTGAGCTAGGGCATACGCAGTATTTT. This chain links TRBV6-2 or TRBV6-3 with TRBJ2-3; D is unclear. Trimming cost V 5 bases and J 7 bases, with 10 bases left between them. The CDR3 sequence is 12 residues long. Germline CDR1 is MNHEY and CDR2 is SVGEGT.

The chain is built from TRBV7-8 and TRBJ1-1, with a possible D match to TRBD1 (5 bases). Germline CDR1 reads SGHVS; CDR2 reads FQNEAQ. Trimming left V 1 base short and J 5 bases short, with 11 bases between. This CDR3 is built from 14 residues. The CDR3 loop is CASSLGPGRTEAFF. CDR3 nucleotide sequence: TGTGCCAGCAGCTTAGGACCGGGGCGAACTGAAGCTTTCTTT.

A word on this clonotype: This sequence may be a read error, since a much larger clone differs from it by one base. Without the conserved terminal phenylalanine or tryptophan, this CDR3 likely stems from a read error. The rearrangement joins TRBV5-1 to TRBJ2-3; TRBD1 agrees at 9 bases. The CDR3 spans 15 residues. V lost 4 bases to trimming and J lost 4 bases; unmatched junction nucleotides: 7. Per germline, CDR1 SGHRS and CDR2 YFSETQ. The CDR3: CASSPWDRASDTQYL. The CDR3 DNA follows: TGCGCCAGCAGCCCCTGGGACAGGGCGTCAGATACGCAGTATCTT.

The V gene is TRBV6-1, the J gene TRBJ2-2; the D is unclear. Trimming stripped 7 bases from V and 9 bases from J, with 12 bases between. This CDR3 is built from 12 residues. From germline, CDR1 is MNHNS and CDR2 SASEGT. This CDR3 is CASKHARRELFF. In DNA form, the CDR3 reads TGTGCCAGCAAACATGCAAGGCGGGAGCTGTTTTTT.

The rearrangement links TRBV9 to TRBJ1-5; tentative D call: TRBD1 (5 bases). Germline V gene sequence: CDR1 SGDLS, CDR2 YYNGEE. With 0 bases removed from V and 7 bases from J, the gap between germline ends came to 14 bases. CDR3 length equals 15 residues. In DNA form, the CDR3 reads TGTGCCAGCAGCGTAGACCTCGATCGGGACCAGCCCCAGCATTTT. Its translation is CASSVDLDRDQPQHF.

The chain links TRBV7-9 to TRBJ2-3; D may match TRBD1 or TRBD2 (5 bases each). The CDR3 has 15 residues. The V end lost 1 base, the J end lost 2 bases, and 10 bases lay between the germline ends. Germline V gene lookup returns CDR1 SEHNR and CDR2 FQNEAQ (reference sequence). The CDR3 region has the DNA TGTGCCAGCAGCTTAGGGGGGAAGTTCACAGATACGCAGTATTTT. Protein: CASSLGGKFTDTQYF. Using reference TRBV7-9 and TRBJ2-3 for the parts outside the CDR3, the full variable domain is DTGVSQNPRHKITKRGQNVTFRCDPISEHNRLYWYRQTLGQGPEFLTYFQNEAQLEKSRLLSDRFSAERPKGSFSTLEIQRTEQGDSAMYLCASSLGGKFTDTQYFGPGTRLTVL.

This clonotype was counted between two and nine times. The CDR3 DNA reads as TGTGCCAGCAGCTCGACAGGTGGGGCGAGCATGGCCCAGCATTTT. Its protein product is CASSSTGGASMAQHF. The V gene is TRBV7-8, the J gene TRBJ1-5; maybe TRBD1 (6 bases). The germline CDR1 and CDR2 sequences are SGHVS and FQNEAQ. This CDR3 is built from 15 residues. Trimming stripped 4 bases from V and 11 bases from J, with 21 bases between.

A few counts support this clonotype. The chain combines TRBV7-9 with TRBJ1-1; a possible D gene is TRBD1 (5 bases). Germline lookup yields CDR1 SEHNR and CDR2 FQNEAQ (reference sequence). The CDR3 covers 12 residues. V was cut by 5 bases and J by 10 bases, with 14 bases left in between. CDR3 DNA sequence: TGTGCCAGCAGCCAGGACGGCGGGGCAGCTTTCTTT. Translation gives CASSQDGGAAFF.

The V and J genes are TRBV7-3 and TRBJ2-1, with TRBD2 matching over 7 bases. J was trimmed by 7 bases and V by 5 bases; bases with no gene match: 2. Germline-derived CDR1 and CDR2 are SGHTA and FQGTGA. The length of the CDR3 is 12 residues. CDR3 region: CASSNSGNEQFF. The CDR3 region has the DNA TGTGCCAGCAGCAATAGCGGGAATGAGCAGTTCTTC.

In its sample, this clonotype was seen a few times. The chain has TRBV30 and TRBJ2-3, with TRBD1 matching 11 bases. The V gene end was trimmed by 8 bases and the J gene end by 4 bases; junction bases not matched to a gene: 5. The CDR3 consists of 13 residues. Germline V gene data show CDR1 as GTSNPN and CDR2 as SVGIG (reference sequence). CDR3 sequence: CARDRGTADTQYF. In nucleotides, the CDR3 is TGTGCCAGGGACAGGGGGACCGCAGATACGCAGTATTTT.

This clonotype was observed at least ten times. The rearrangement uses TRBV5-1 and TRBJ2-1; 7 bases match TRBD2. Germline-derived CDR1 and CDR2 are SGHRS and YFSETQ. The CDR3 spans 16 residues. V lost 1 base, J lost 7 bases, and 11 bases stayed unmatched. CDR3 residues: CASSLYGGGGVNEQFF. The CDR3 DNA is TGCGCCAGCAGCTTGTATGGCGGGGGAGGCGTTAATGAGCAGTTCTTC.